This T cell receptor (beta chain) comes out of a study of CD8+CD57+ T cells in acquired aplastic anemia. Overall study results and limits: Patients and controls shared 25 to 35 CD8+ CDR3 sequences, which appeared highly expressed in patients and within their immunodominant clones.

TCR beta VDJ and CDR3 profiling used genomic DNA as template. TCRdb re-analysed the reads in MiXCR, keeping a single row per CDR3 protein. The sample records about 210,000 distinct CDR3 sequences, around 32% being singletons. Regarding this clonotype: Its antigen is not identified.

The CDR3 covers 16 residues. Germline lookup yields CDR1 MNHNS and CDR2 SASEGT. Losses at the gene ends were 3 bases for V and 3 bases for J; bases not matched to a gene: 10. This clonotype was sampled from a human donor in good health, serving as a control. Source material: sorted CD4+, CD8+, or CD8+CD57+ T cells (not recorded which) from PBMCs. V gene TRBV6-1 combines with J gene TRBJ1-1; 7 bases are a match to TRBD1. CDR3 sequence (DNA): TGTGCCAGCAGTGAGGGTACAGGGGTCGGGTACACTGAAGCTTTCTTT. Translating gives CASSEGTGVGYTEAFF.